Listed below are T cell receptor beta chains from one sample, sequenced in a study of beta chain features in type 1 diabetes. Some clones are missing from TCRdb's copy, which holds only in-frame ones; the method was immunoSEQ multiplex PCR. There are 860,000 or so clones in the sample; around a sixth occur only once, and around 0.02% lies in the top ten. The specimen sequenced was naive CD4+ T cells from blood. These receptors were collected from a woman under 30 in good health. CDR3s include the opening cysteine and the closing phenylalanine or tryptophan. A D gene is named only where the DNA matches it firmly. Clone size appears in some rows only: once, few, many, or a class for an expanded clone.

V gene	clone size	D gene	J gene	CDR3 protein	CDR3 DNA
TRBV18	few	TRBD1	TRBJ2-6	CASSGPGQGVAGANVLTF	TGTGCCAGCTCAGGCCCGGGACAGGGGGTTGCTGGGGCCAACGTCCTGACTTTC
TRBV7-9	.	TRBD2	TRBJ2-5	CASSSLAGGIQETQYF	TGTGCCAGCAGCTCGCTAGCGGGAGGTATCCAAGAGACCCAGTACTTC
TRBV6-5	.	TRBD1	TRBJ2-7	CASSSRGTLSYEQYF	TGTGCCAGCAGCTCCAGGGGGACCCTATCCTACGAGCAGTACTTC
TRBV6-6	few	.	TRBJ2-7	CASSYNEYYEQYF	TGTGCCAGCAGTTACAACGAATACTACGAGCAGTACTTC
TRBV5-6	few	.	TRBJ1-3	CASSLALGSGNTIYF	TGTGCCAGCAGCTTGGCCCTGGGCTCTGGAAACACCATATATTTT
TRBV6-6	.	.	TRBJ2-2	CASSYSDNTGELFF	TGTGCCAGCAGTTACTCGGACAACACCGGGGAGCTGTTTTTT
TRBV23-1	.	.	TRBJ1-2	CASSQSQGREYYGYTF	TGCGCCAGCAGTCAATCCCAGGGCAGGGAATACTATGGCTACACCTTC
TRBV15	few	.	TRBJ2-1	CATSRDWAANEQFF	TGTGCCACCAGCAGAGATTGGGCAGCAAATGAGCAGTTCTTC
TRBV28	few	TRBD2	TRBJ2-7	CASSSLAGVSSYEQYF	TGTGCCAGCAGTTCGTTAGCGGGTGTCAGCTCCTACGAGCAGTACTTC
TRBV27	.	.	TRBJ2-3	CASSFRPSGTDTQYF	TGTGCCAGCAGTTTTCGGCCTAGCGGCACAGATACGCAGTATTTT
TRBV19	.	.	TRBJ2-4	CASSDWGKAENIQYF	TGTGCCAGTAGTGACTGGGGGAAAGCCGAAAACATTCAGTACTTC
TRBV27	.	.	TRBJ1-6	CASSLGGSNSPLHF	TGTGCCAGCAGTTTAGGTGGGAGTAATTCACCCCTCCACTTT
TRBV7-3	.	TRBD2	TRBJ2-1	CASSPRWASGDKDEQFF	TGTGCCAGCAGCCCCCGTTGGGCTAGCGGGGACAAGGATGAGCAGTTCTTC
TRBV7-2	.	TRBD2	TRBJ2-7	CASSLVSMAGGPPYEQYF	TGTGCCAGCAGCTTAGTGTCTATGGCGGGAGGGCCTCCCTACGAGCAGTACTTC
TRBV19	few	.	TRBJ2-1	CASTIYGDHNEQFF	TGTGCCAGTACCATCTACGGGGACCACAATGAGCAGTTCTTC
TRBV7-2	.	TRBD1	TRBJ2-4	CVSSFDRATQYF	TGTGTCAGCAGCTTCGACAGGGCTACTCAGTACTTC
TRBV7-2	.	.	TRBJ1-3	CASSFTGQKNTIYF	TGTGCCAGCAGCTTCACCGGACAGAAGAACACCATATATTTT
TRBV7-2	.	TRBD1	TRBJ1-2	CASSLDWDRVYGYTF	TGTGCCAGCAGCTTAGATTGGGACAGGGTGTATGGCTACACCTTC
TRBV7-9	few	.	TRBJ2-5	CASSLLRPETQYF	TGTGCCAGCAGCTTACTGCGTCCGGAGACCCAGTACTTC
TRBV18	few	.	TRBJ1-1	CASSPRGNTEAFF	TGTGCCAGCTCACCCCGGGGGAACACTGAAGCTTTCTTT
TRBV10-3	few	TRBD2	TRBJ2-1	CAISRTSGKTNEQFF	TGTGCCATCAGCCGGACTAGCGGGAAGACGAATGAGCAGTTCTTC
TRBV6-1	.	.	TRBJ2-7	CAAFGFPKVEQYF	TGTGCCGCCTTTGGGTTCCCCAAGGTCGAGCAGTACTTC
TRBV2	.	TRBD1	TRBJ2-2	CASRAVGQGNTGELFF	TGTGCCAGCAGGGCTGTCGGACAGGGGAACACCGGGGAGCTGTTTTTT
TRBV19	.	.	TRBJ1-5	CASSMIGLPQHF	TGTGCCAGTAGTATGATCGGTTTGCCCCAGCATTTT
TRBV5-1	.	.	TRBJ2-3	CASSLKDTQYF	TGCGCCAGCAGCCTGAAAGATACGCAGTATTTT
TRBV29-1	few	.	TRBJ1-1	CSVRQAEAFF	TGCAGCGTCCGACAGGCCGAAGCTTTCTTT
TRBV4-2	few	.	TRBJ2-2	CASSQDRRTGELFF	TGTGCCAGCAGCCAAGATCGGAGGACCGGGGAGCTGTTTTTT
TRBV6-5	.	.	TRBJ1-2	CASSRSPPNYGYTF	TGTGCCAGCAGTAGATCCCCGCCTAACTATGGCTACACCTTC
TRBV11-2	few	.	TRBJ2-1	CASSPRYNEQFF	TGTGCCAGCAGCCCGAGGTACAATGAGCAGTTCTTC
TRBV6-5	few	TRBD1	TRBJ2-7	CASSSDRGYEQYF	TGTGCCAGCAGTTCGGACAGGGGTTACGAGCAGTACTTC
TRBV7-3	.	TRBD2	TRBJ2-1	CASSRTSGTNNEQFF	TGTGCCAGCAGCCGGACTAGCGGAACGAACAATGAGCAGTTCTTC
TRBV25-1	few	TRBD1	TRBJ2-3	CASSDPGQGYWDTQYF	TGTGCCAGCAGTGATCCGGGACAGGGATATTGGGATACGCAGTATTTT
TRBV28	few	TRBD1	TRBJ2-1	CASSLMDGTGVYNEQFF	TGTGCCAGCAGTTTGATGGACGGGACAGGGGTGTACAATGAGCAGTTCTTC
TRBV4-3	few	TRBD2	TRBJ2-7	CASSQSLAGNYEQYF	TGCGCCAGCAGCCAGTCTCTAGCGGGAAACTACGAGCAGTACTTC
TRBV10-3	.	TRBD1	TRBJ1-2	CAISESRDSFQSNGYTF	TGTGCCATCAGTGAGTCTCGGGACAGTTTTCAATCTAACGGCTACACCTTC
TRBV9	few	TRBD2	TRBJ2-2	CASSVSGSTNTGELFF	TGTGCCAGCAGCGTGAGCGGGAGCACAAACACCGGGGAGCTGTTTTTT
TRBV5-6	few	.	TRBJ1-1	CASSLGGRWTEAFF	TGTGCCAGCAGCTTGGGGGGCCGGTGGACTGAAGCTTTCTTT
TRBV7-9	.	.	TRBJ2-5	CASGPFPSWQQQETQYF	TGTGCCAGCGGTCCTTTTCCGTCTTGGCAGCAACAAGAGACCCAGTACTTC
TRBV7-8	few	.	TRBJ1-1	CASSASENTEAFF	TGTGCCAGCAGCGCTAGTGAAAACACTGAAGCTTTCTTT
TRBV6-6	few	TRBD2	TRBJ2-1	CASSSTSVLEQFF	TGTGCCAGCAGTTCAACTAGCGTTCTCGAGCAGTTCTTC
TRBV7-2	few	.	TRBJ1-2	CASSLATRGYGYTF	TGTGCCAGCAGCTTAGCCACCAGAGGCTATGGCTACACCTTC
TRBV29-1	.	.	TRBJ2-7	CSVELDRPYEQYF	TGCAGCGTTGAGTTAGACCGACCTTACGAGCAGTACTTC
TRBV19	.	TRBD2	TRBJ2-1	CASSMSGRPDPFF	TGTGCCAGTAGTATGAGCGGGAGACCGGATCCGTTCTTC
TRBV6-5	.	.	TRBJ2-7	CASGIHPNYEQYF	TGTGCCAGCGGAATACATCCGAACTACGAGCAGTACTTC
TRBV7-9	.	TRBD1	TRBJ2-2	CASSFTGGANAGELFF	TGTGCCAGCAGCTTTACAGGGGGTGCCAACGCCGGGGAGCTGTTTTTT